This section outlines one T cell receptor beta chain sequence together with its context. This clonotype was detected only a few times. What this receptor recognizes is not known. Qualities for individual bases were not recorded, and no much larger clone is one base off. The sample originates from a study of CD8 T cells in ankylosing spondylitis (TCRdb year 2017). Concerning the study at large: The study set out to find disease-linked TCR variants by profiling T cell receptor beta repertoires in ankylosing spondylitis patients and healthy donors. Peripheral blood was sampled, and synovial fluid was additionally collected from ankylosing spondylitis patients. The full study cohort was made up of 25 to 30 ankylosing spondylitis patients and fewer than 120 healthy donors. Overall study outcomes, separate from this receptor: Blood from ankylosing spondylitis patients appeared to be characterized by a TCR beta motif made up of several highly homologous amino acid variants. The disease-linked clones had a CD8+ phenotype and were found at relatively low frequencies in peripheral blood. Some TCR beta motif variants had previously been reported in synovial fluid and blood of reactive arthritis patients, which suggested common disease-initiation mechanisms. According to the report, matched synovial fluid samples from ankylosing spondylitis patients were significantly enriched for the disease-linked clones.

Sequencer: Illumina HiSeq 2500. Quantitative 5'-RACE with molecular barcodes was the method used to prepare the TCR beta libraries. The study's own analysis went as follows. A new computational method, built on a probabilistic model of VDJ rearrangement, was used to identify disease-linked TCR variants. Starting from the raw public reads, TCRdb applied fastp trimming at Q25, assembled clones with MiXCR and retained in-frame beta chains. Rows are unified per CDR3 protein, each entry keeping the most common DNA and genes. TCRdb, not the authors, supplied the V and J calls. The sample table records 300,000 to 400,000 distinct CDR3 sequences; 20% to 25% of these occur just once. The ten biggest clones cover roughly 14% of the sample. The germline V gene specifies SQVTM as CDR1 and ANQGSEA as CDR2. The CDR3 runs 17 amino acids, cysteine and phenylalanine included. The retained sequence is limited to the CDR3, 51 bases, with the frame set at the first base. Between the V and J ends, shortened by 6 bases and 10 bases respectively, the junction contains 33 bases.

Sequenced sample: blood, either unsorted or a sorted T cell fraction (not recorded which). The TCR comes from a male donor with ankylosing spondylitis or in good health (not recorded which). The chain couples TRBV29-1 to TRBJ1-2, with no reliable assignment of the D segment. CDR3 reads: CSVSSGSHSADLMVYTF. In nucleotide form, the sequence is TGCAGCGTCTCTTCGGGGTCCCACAGTGCAGACCTGATGGTCTACACCTTC. The CDR3, completed at both ends by the reference TRBV29-1 and TRBJ1-2 genes, gives the full variable domain SAVISQKPSRDICQRGTSLTIQCQVDSQVTMMFWYRQQPGQSLTLIATANQGSEATYESGFVIDKFPISRPNLTFSTLTVSNMSPEDSSIYLCSVSSGSHSADLMVYTFGSGTRLTVV.